Listed here are 15 T cell receptor beta chains from one sample, sequenced in a study of blood T cell repertoires in COVID-19. Sequencing was performed with immunoSEQ multiplex PCR; in TCRdb, only in-frame clones are kept and a portion is missing. The sample includes approximately 210,000 clones, approximately 90% of them seen just once. Sequences were obtained from peripheral blood. The source of these receptors is a woman between 35 and 50 years old who had recovered from COVID-19.

The V gene is TRBV29-1, the J gene TRBJ2-7, with 14 nucleotides matching TRBD2. This CDR3 has 16 residues. Germline V CDR1 and CDR2: SQVTM, ANQGSEA. J was trimmed by 2 bases and V by 1 base; bases with no gene match: 4. The CDR3 loop reads CSVEGGLAGGTYEQYF. The CDR3 nucleotides read TGCAGCGTTGAAGGCGGACTAGCGGGAGGAACCTACGAGCAGTACTTC.

The chain couples TRBV28 to TRBJ1-5; 9 bases map to TRBD1. The CDR3 has 15 residues. V dropped 8 bases and J dropped 3; count of bases not matched to a gene: 8. CDR1 and CDR2 from the germline V gene are MDHEN and SYDVKM. Here the CDR3 DNA reads TGTGCCAGCGGATCAGGACAGGGGACCAATCAGCCCCAGCATTTT. The encoded protein is CASGSGQGTNQPQHF.

The chain uses TRBV7-6 and TRBJ2-7; 7 nucleotides align to TRBD2. Per the germline V gene, CDR1 is SGHVS and CDR2 is FNYEAQ. The CDR3 runs to 16 residues. Trimming cost V 0 bases and J 2 bases; bases outside gene matches: 7. The CDR3 nucleotides are TGTGCCAGCAGCTTAGCAGGACGGGAGGCCCCCTACGAGCAGTACTTC. It specifies CASSLAGREAPYEQYF.

The rearrangement links TRBV5-5 to TRBJ1-3, with D maybe TRBD1 (5 bases). This CDR3 spans 19 amino acids. V was pared by 1 base and J by 6 bases, with 26 bases between. Germline V lookup: CDR1 SGHKS, CDR2 YYEKEE (reference sequence). The CDR3 nucleotides read TGTGCCAGCAGCTTGCAACCTTTGGAAGGGGCCCTAGGTGAAAACACCATATATTTT. As protein: CASSLQPLEGALGENTIYF.

The J gene is TRBJ1-5, the V gene TRBV2, with TRBD1 matching 7 bases. Germline trimming cut 3 bases from V and 6 bases from J; bases unmatched to any gene: 8. CDR1 and CDR2 from the germline V gene are SNHLY and FYNNEI. This CDR3 contains 15 residues. This CDR3 is CASSDATGVAQPQHF. CDR3 DNA sequence: TGTGCCAGCAGTGATGCAACAGGGGTTGCTCAGCCCCAGCATTTT.

The rearrangement joins TRBV4-1 to TRBJ2-5, with 8 nucleotides matching TRBD2. The CDR3 runs 16 residues. V lost 2 bases and J lost 4; bases outside the gene matches: 9. Germline values: CDR1 MGHRA, CDR2 YSYEKL. CDR3: CASSQLDRAGAETQYF. The CDR3 region has the DNA TGCGCCAGCAGCCAATTGGACCGAGCGGGAGCAGAGACCCAGTACTTC.

V is TRBV30 and J is TRBJ1-1; D may be TRBD1 (5 bases). This CDR3 spans 13 amino acids. CDR1 and CDR2 (germline): GTSNPN, SVGIG (reference sequence). Trimming stripped 4 bases from V and 3 bases from J, with 12 bases between. The CDR3 reads CAWTNGGDTEAFF. The CDR3, as DNA: TGTGCCTGGACCAACGGGGGAGACACTGAAGCTTTCTTT.

The gene calls are TRBV28 and TRBJ2-5; 8 bases agree with TRBD2. V was clipped by 7 bases and J by 5 bases; unmatched bases: 9. This CDR3 contains 14 residues. Looked up from germline, CDR1 is MDHEN and CDR2 is SYDVKM. The CDR3 region has the DNA TGTGCCAGCACCTGGCGGGAGGCGTGGGAGACCCAGTACTTC. Translating gives CASTWREAWETQYF. The entire variable domain, with the rest obtained from reference TRBV28 and TRBJ2-5, is as follows: DVKVTQSSRYLVKRTGEKVFLECVQDMDHENMFWYRQDPGLGLRLIYFSYDVKMKEKGDIPEGYSVSREKKERFSLILESASTNQTSMYLCASTWREAWETQYFGPGTRLLVL.

J is TRBJ1-2 and V is TRBV18; D uncertain. CDR3 length: 15 amino acids. Trimming stripped 3 bases from V and 0 bases from J, with 11 bases between. The germline CDR1 and CDR2 sequences are KGHSH and LQKENI. The CDR3 coding sequence is TGTGCCAGCTCACCGAACATCATTCCTAACTATGGCTACACCTTC. This sequence encodes CASSPNIIPNYGYTF.

The chain joins TRBV5-1 to TRBJ2-7, with 9 bases identical to TRBD2. Germline trimming cut 4 bases from V and 4 bases from J; bases unmatched to any gene: 6. The CDR3 contains 14 residues. Germline V gene data show CDR1 as SGHRS and CDR2 as YFSETQ. The CDR3 is CASSHSGSRYEQYF. The CDR3 bases are TGCGCCAGCAGCCATAGCGGGAGTCGGTACGAGCAGTACTTC.

This clone was counted between two and nine times. The chain uses TRBV5-1 and TRBJ2-1, with 11 bases that match TRBD2. Germline V lookup: CDR1 SGHRS, CDR2 YFSETQ. V shed 3 bases and J 2 bases; nucleotides not matched to a gene: 7. This CDR3 is built from 17 residues. The CDR3 region has the DNA TGCGCCAGCAGCTCAAGTTTGGGACTAGCGGCCTACAATGAGCAGTTCTTC. Translating gives CASSSSLGLAAYNEQFF.

The V call is TRBV25-1, the J call TRBJ1-2; TRBD1 agrees at 9 bases. CDR3 size: 18 residues. CDR1 MGHDK and CDR2 SYGVNS come from the germline V gene. With V trimmed by 5 bases and J by 3 bases, 16 bases remained unmatched. This chain's CDR3 is CASSQPRTGTGNYYGYTF. The CDR3 DNA is TGTGCCAGCAGTCAACCTAGAACCGGGACAGGGAATTACTATGGCTACACCTTC.

The genes are TRBV14 and TRBJ1-6; 9 bases are a match to TRBD1. Trimming at V came to 3 bases and at J to 7 bases, leaving 4 bases not matched to a gene. CDR3 length: 15 amino acids. Germline V gives CDR1 SGHDN, CDR2 FVKESK. In nucleotides, the CDR3 is TGTGCCAGCAGCCAGGACAGGGGTCGAAATTCACCCCTCCACTTT. This sequence encodes CASSQDRGRNSPLHF.

V is TRBV27 and J is TRBJ1-5; weak D call: TRBD1 (5 bases). Germline CDR1 and CDR2: MNHEY and SMNVEV (reference sequence). CDR3 length: 16 amino acids. Trimming removed 1 base at V and 5 bases at J, with 15 bases between. The CDR3 DNA follows: TGTGCCAGCAGTTTATTTTCGTCAGGGCGAGATCAGCCCCAGCATTTT. Residues: CASSLFSSGRDQPQHF.

The chain recombines TRBV18 with TRBJ1-1, with D unclear. This CDR3 comprises 16 residues. Trimming shortened V by 6 bases and J by 4 bases, and 21 bases separated the two germline ends. The germline V gene encodes CDR1 KGHSH and CDR2 LQKENI. CDR3 nucleotides: TGTGCCAGCTCTCAGTCCACGGGGTCAAGGCCCACTGAAGCTTTCTTT. It is translated as CASSQSTGSRPTEAFF.